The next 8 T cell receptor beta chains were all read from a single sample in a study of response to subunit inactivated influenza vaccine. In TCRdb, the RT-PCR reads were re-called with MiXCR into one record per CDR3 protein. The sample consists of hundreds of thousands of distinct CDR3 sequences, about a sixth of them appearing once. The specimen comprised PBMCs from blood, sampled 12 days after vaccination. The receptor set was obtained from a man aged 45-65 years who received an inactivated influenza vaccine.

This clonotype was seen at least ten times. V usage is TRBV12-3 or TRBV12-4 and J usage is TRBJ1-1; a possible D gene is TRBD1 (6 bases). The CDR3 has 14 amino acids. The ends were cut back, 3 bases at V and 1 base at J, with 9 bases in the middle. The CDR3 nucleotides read TGTGCCAGCAGTTTTGGGGGCCGGAACACTGAAGCTTTCTTT. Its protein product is CASSFGGRNTEAFF.

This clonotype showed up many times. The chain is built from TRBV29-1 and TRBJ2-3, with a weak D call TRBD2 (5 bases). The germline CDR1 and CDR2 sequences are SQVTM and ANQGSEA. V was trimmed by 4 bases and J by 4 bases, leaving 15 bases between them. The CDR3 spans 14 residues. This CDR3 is CSVGPRLAPDTQYF. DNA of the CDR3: TGCAGCGTTGGGCCCAGGCTAGCCCCAGATACGCAGTATTTT.

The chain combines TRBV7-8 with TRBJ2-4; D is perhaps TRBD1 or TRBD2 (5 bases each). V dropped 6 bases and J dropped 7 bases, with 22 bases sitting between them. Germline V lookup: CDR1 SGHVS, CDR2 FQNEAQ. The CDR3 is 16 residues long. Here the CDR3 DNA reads TGTGCCAGCAGTACGAGAGGGCTAGGACCAGGGAACATTCAGTACTTC. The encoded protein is CASSTRGLGPGNIQYF.

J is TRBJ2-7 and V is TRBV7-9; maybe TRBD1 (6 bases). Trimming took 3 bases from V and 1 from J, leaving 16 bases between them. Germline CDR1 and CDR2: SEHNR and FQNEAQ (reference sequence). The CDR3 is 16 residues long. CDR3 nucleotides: TGTGCCAGCAGCTTGAGTACAGGGCTGGGATCCTACGAGCAGTACTTC. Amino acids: CASSLSTGLGSYEQYF. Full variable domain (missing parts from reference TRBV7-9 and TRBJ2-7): DTGVSQNPRHKITKRGQNVTFRCDPISEHNRLYWYRQTLGQGPEFLTYFQNEAQLEKSRLLSDRFSAERPKGSFSTLEIQRTEQGDSAMYLCASSLSTGLGSYEQYFGPGTRLTVT.

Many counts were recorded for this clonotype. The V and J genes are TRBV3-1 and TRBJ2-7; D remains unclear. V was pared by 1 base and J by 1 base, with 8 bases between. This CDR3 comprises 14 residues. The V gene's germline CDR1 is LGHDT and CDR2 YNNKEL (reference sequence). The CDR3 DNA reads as TGTGCCAGCAGCCAAGGATCAAAATCCTACGAGCAGTACTTC. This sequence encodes CASSQGSKSYEQYF.

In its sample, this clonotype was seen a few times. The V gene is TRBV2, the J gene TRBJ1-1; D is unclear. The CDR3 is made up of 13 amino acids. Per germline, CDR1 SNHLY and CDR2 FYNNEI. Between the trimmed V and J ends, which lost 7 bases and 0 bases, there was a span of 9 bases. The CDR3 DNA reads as TGTGCCAGCAAGCTAGACATGAACACTGAAGCTTTCTTT. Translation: CASKLDMNTEAFF.

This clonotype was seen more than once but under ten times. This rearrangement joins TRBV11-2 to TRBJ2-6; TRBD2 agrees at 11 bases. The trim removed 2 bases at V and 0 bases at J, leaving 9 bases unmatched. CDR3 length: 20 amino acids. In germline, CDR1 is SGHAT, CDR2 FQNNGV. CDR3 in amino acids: CASSLRGLAGGSSGANVLTF. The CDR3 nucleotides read TGTGCCAGCAGCTTAAGAGGTCTAGCGGGGGGCTCCTCTGGGGCCAACGTCCTGACTTTC.

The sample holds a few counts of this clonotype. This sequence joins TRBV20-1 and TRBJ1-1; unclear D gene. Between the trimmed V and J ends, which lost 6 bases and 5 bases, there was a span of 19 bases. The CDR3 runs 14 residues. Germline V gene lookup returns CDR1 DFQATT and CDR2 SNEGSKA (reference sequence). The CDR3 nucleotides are TGCAGTGCGGAGGCAGGCTCGATGGGGACTGAAGCTTTCTTT. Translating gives CSAEAGSMGTEAFF.